This T cell receptor beta chain was retrieved from a study of Graves' ophthalmopathy and Graves' hyperthyroidism. CDR1 SEHNR and CDR2 FQNEAQ come from the germline V gene (reference sequence). Trimming removed 5 bases from V and 2 bases from J, with 15 bases in between. CDR3 length: 15 amino acids. Amplification from RNA transcripts yielded the TCR beta CDR3 regions. HTBI-primed first-round RT-PCR preceded second-round multiplex PCR. TCRdb itself ran the multiplex PCR reads through MiXCR, one entry per CDR3 protein. The profile shows over a million distinct CDR3 sequences, 35% to 40% of them singletons.

The specimen sequenced was peripheral blood or thyroid tissue (not recorded which). The clonotype was recovered from an adult man with Graves' hyperthyroidism. The rearrangement uses TRBV7-9 and TRBJ2-5; D perhaps matches TRBD2 (6 bases). CDR3 loop: CASSHLGGLQETQYF. In DNA form, the CDR3 reads TGTGCCAGCAGCCACTTGGGAGGACTACAAGAGACCCAGTACTTC.